These 17 T cell receptor beta chains share one sample of origin, sequenced in a study of blood T cell repertoires in COVID-19. Using immunoSEQ multiplex PCR, the repertoire was profiled, and TCRdb retains in-frame clones only, with some absent. The data hold fewer than 50,000 clones, with over 85% observed a single time. The source material was peripheral blood. All receptors come from a human donor in a cohort sampled during active COVID-19.

The chain links TRBV5-1 to TRBJ2-7, with D possibly being TRBD1 (5 bases). The V and J ends lost 5 bases and 0 bases respectively, with 12 bases between them. The CDR3 spans 14 residues. From germline, CDR1 is SGHRS and CDR2 YFSETQ. Written as DNA, the CDR3 is TGCGCCAGCAGTCCAGGGCCAAGCTCCTACGAGCAGTACTTC. Amino acid sequence: CASSPGPSSYEQYF.

The chain couples TRBV28 to TRBJ1-3; D might be TRBD1 (5 bases). CDR1 MDHEN and CDR2 SYDVKM come from the germline V gene. V lost 4 bases and J 5 bases, leaving 15 bases between the germline ends. The CDR3 is 15 residues long. The CDR3 loop reads CASSSGHLIRNTIYF. The CDR3 bases are TGTGCCAGCAGTTCTGGACACCTCATCCGAAACACCATATATTTT.

For this clone: Germline and junction disagree at one end, which may indicate a read error. This chain connects TRBV11-2 to TRBJ2-7; TRBD1 agrees at 7 bases. The V gene's germline CDR1 is SGHAT and CDR2 FQNNGV. CDR3 length: 13 residues. Here the CDR3 reads CASSIDRAHEQYF. The DNA of the CDR3 is TGTGCCAGCAGCATAGACAGGGCCCACGAGCAGTACTTC.

This clone was seen only once. This chain uses TRBV2 with TRBJ2-7; 13 bases map to TRBD2. V dropped 6 bases and J dropped 5; count of bases not matched to a gene: 7. The germline CDR1 and CDR2 sequences are SNHLY and FYNNEI. The CDR3 totals 15 residues. CDR3 region: CASSTRTSGSDEQYF. CDR3 in DNA: TGTGCCAGCAGCACAAGGACTAGCGGGAGCGACGAGCAGTACTTC.

V gene TRBV2 combines with J gene TRBJ2-7; TRBD1 agrees at 9 bases. The V segment lost 7 bases and the J segment 4 bases; nucleotides outside the gene matches: 8. The CDR3 runs to 14 residues. The germline gives CDR1 SNHLY, CDR2 FYNNEI. The chain's CDR3 is CASNRGTGFYEQYF. CDR3 DNA: TGTGCCAGCAATCGGGGGACAGGGTTTTACGAGCAGTACTTC. The full variable domain, its missing parts supplied by reference TRBV2 and TRBJ2-7, is EPEVTQTPSHQVTQMGQEVILRCVPISNHLYFYWYRQILGQKVEFLVSFYNNEISEKSEIFDDQFSVERPDGSNFTLKIRSTKLEDSAMYFCASNRGTGFYEQYFGPGTRLTVT.

In this sample, this clone turned up a few times. The rearrangement joins TRBV6-5 to TRBJ2-7; 8 nucleotides agree with TRBD2. CDR3 length: 15 residues. Germline-derived CDR1 and CDR2 are MNHEY and SVGAGI. Unmatched junction bases numbered 8, after V lost 7 bases and J lost 0 bases. CDR3 DNA: TGTGCCAGCAACTTTCGCCGGGAGGGCTCCTACGAGCAGTACGTC. Translating it yields CASNFRREGSYEQYV.

The rearrangement links TRBV10-2 to TRBJ2-7, with 13 bases identical to TRBD2. The CDR3 extends over 15 amino acids. Germline V gene lookup returns CDR1 WSHSY and CDR2 SAAADI. J was trimmed by 0 bases and V by 7 bases; bases with no gene match: 3. CDR3 sequence reads: CASIGTSGISYEQYV. In DNA form, the CDR3 reads TGCGCCAGCATCGGGACTAGCGGGATCTCCTACGAGCAGTACGTC.

The V and J genes are TRBV19 and TRBJ2-7, with 13 bases fitting TRBD2. The germline V gene has CDR1 LNHDA and CDR2 SQIVND (reference sequence). J lost 3 bases, V lost 6 bases, and 5 bases had no gene match. This CDR3 has 15 amino acids. The CDR3 nucleotides read TGTGCCAGTAGCTGGACTAGCGGGAGAGTCTACGAGCAGTACTTC. It codes for CASSWTSGRVYEQYF.

The J gene is TRBJ1-1, the V gene TRBV5-1; no definite D call. This CDR3 region has 17 residues. Germline CDR1 reads SGHRS; CDR2 reads YFSETQ. V was trimmed by 0 bases and J by 1 base, leaving 16 bases between them. The CDR3 DNA is TGCGCCAGCAGCTTGGCCTTACACAGCCTAGCGAACACTGAAGCTTTCTTT. Its translation is CASSLALHSLANTEAFF.

This clone came up once. The rearrangement links TRBV2 to TRBJ1-2; possible D gene TRBD1, 6 bases. The length of the CDR3 is 13 residues. The V end was cut by 6 bases, the J end by 5 bases, with 13 bases between. The germline V gene has CDR1 SNHLY and CDR2 FYNNEI. The CDR3 nucleotides are TGTGCCAGCAGGGAGCAGGGGTTATATGGCTACACCTTC. Amino acids: CASREQGLYGYTF.

This clone was seen only a few times. The V call is TRBV7-3, the J call TRBJ2-7, with 8 bases matching TRBD2. The ends lost 0 bases at V and 6 bases at J; junction bases unmatched: 4. The CDR3 runs 14 residues. Germline CDR1 is SGHTA and CDR2 is FQGTGA. CDR3: CASSLTGLASEQYF. CDR3 DNA: TGTGCCAGCAGCTTAACCGGACTAGCTTCCGAGCAGTACTTC. The full variable domain, completed using reference TRBV7-3 and TRBJ2-7, is GAGVSQTPSNKVTEKGKYVELRCDPISGHTALYWYRQSLGQGPEFLIYFQGTGAADDSGLPNDRFFAVRPEGSVSTLKIQRTERGDSAVYLCASSLTGLASEQYFGPGTRLTVT.

This clone was detected only a few times. The J gene is TRBJ2-2, the V gene TRBV4-2; TRBD2 matches 11 bases. The CDR3 covers 16 residues. J was trimmed by 4 bases and V by 5 bases; bases with no gene match: 6. Germline CDR1 reads LGHNA; CDR2 reads YNFKEQ. CDR3 protein: CASSSAGTSGTGELFF. The CDR3 nucleotides read TGTGCCAGCAGCTCGGCCGGGACTAGCGGCACCGGGGAGCTGTTTTTT.

This chain uses TRBV18 with TRBJ1-1; D is unclear. The length of the CDR3 is 13 residues. Germline V lookup: CDR1 KGHSH, CDR2 LQKENI. With 4 bases removed from V and 0 bases from J, the gap between germline ends came to 6 bases. The CDR3 DNA reads as TGTGCCAGCTCACGCGATTTGAACACTGAAGCTTTCTTT. Amino acid sequence: CASSRDLNTEAFF.

The V and J genes are TRBV27 and TRBJ2-5, with 13 bases lining up with TRBD2. V gave up 2 bases and J gave up 4 bases; unmatched junction bases: 13. Germline-derived CDR1 and CDR2 are MNHEY and SMNVEV (reference sequence). This CDR3 has 19 residues. CDR3 protein: CASSLTGGLAGPGRETQYF. In DNA, the CDR3 is TGTGCCAGCAGTTTAACGGGGGGACTAGCGGGACCGGGAAGAGAGACCCAGTACTTC.

This rearrangement joins TRBV24-1 to TRBJ2-7; no clear D. Between the trimmed V and J ends, which lost 0 bases and 1 base, there was a span of 6 bases. Germline CDR1 and CDR2: KGHDR and SFDVKD. The CDR3 loop spans 14 amino acids. The CDR3 region is CATSDLYRSYEQYV. CDR3 nucleotide sequence: TGTGCCACCAGTGATTTGTACAGATCCTACGAGCAGTACGTC.

The rearrangement links TRBV2 to TRBJ2-5; possibly TRBD1 for D (6 bases). This CDR3 spans 14 amino acids. Per the germline V gene, CDR1 is SNHLY and CDR2 is FYNNEI. The V end lost 2 bases, the J end lost 3 bases, and 10 bases lay between the germline ends. The CDR3 DNA reads as TGTGCCAGCAGTGAAAGGCGGACAGAAGAGACCCAGTACTTC. Translated, it gives CASSERRTEETQYF.

The gene calls are TRBV11-3 and TRBJ2-7; D remains ambiguous. Germline CDR1 is SGHNT and CDR2 is YENEEA. The CDR3 totals 13 residues. Trimming pared 0 bases from V and 6 bases from J, leaving 9 bases between. The CDR3 here is CASSLDPSREQYV. DNA for the CDR3: TGTGCCAGCAGCTTAGACCCTTCCCGCGAGCAGTACGTC.